This T cell receptor beta chain was captured in a study of blood T cell repertoires in COVID-19. Across the whole study: PBMCs, B-cell-depleted T cells, or T cells were the source of the cDNA or gDNA that made up the material.

Germline V gene sequence: CDR1 GTSNPN, CDR2 SVGIG (reference sequence). The CDR3 loop spans 13 amino acids. Trimming removed 1 base at V and 6 bases at J, with 12 bases between. Sequencing was performed with immunoSEQ multiplex PCR; in TCRdb, only in-frame clones are kept and a portion is missing. The sample includes about 230,000 clones, more than 75% seen only once; the top ten take roughly 16%. Participants were aged about 18 to 100 years from around 25 US areas. Participants were placed into cohorts based on the clinical history they reported. Cohort 3 recovery required two negative PCRs, clearance, or symptom resolution.

This clonotype originated in a man between 18 and 35 years old who had recovered from COVID-19. The chain combines TRBV30 with TRBJ1-2; D call uncertain. Input material: PBMCs or T cells enriched from blood (not recorded which). The CDR3 nucleotides read TGTGCCTGGAGTGGCCGGGATCCTCATGGCTACACCTTC. This gives the protein CAWSGRDPHGYTF.